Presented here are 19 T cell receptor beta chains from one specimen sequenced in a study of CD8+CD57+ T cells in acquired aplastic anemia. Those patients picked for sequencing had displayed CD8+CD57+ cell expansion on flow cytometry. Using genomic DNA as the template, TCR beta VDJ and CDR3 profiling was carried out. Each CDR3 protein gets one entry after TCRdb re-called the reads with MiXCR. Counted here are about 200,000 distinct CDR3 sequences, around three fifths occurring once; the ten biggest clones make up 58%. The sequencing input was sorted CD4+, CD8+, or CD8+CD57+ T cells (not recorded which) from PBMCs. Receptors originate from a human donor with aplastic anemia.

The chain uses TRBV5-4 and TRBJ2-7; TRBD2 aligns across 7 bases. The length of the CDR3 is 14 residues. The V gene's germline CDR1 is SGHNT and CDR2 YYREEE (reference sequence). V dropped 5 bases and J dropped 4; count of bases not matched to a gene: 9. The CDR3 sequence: CASSRAGIGYEQYF. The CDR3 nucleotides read TGTGCCAGCAGTCGAGCGGGAATAGGGTACGAGCAGTACTTC.

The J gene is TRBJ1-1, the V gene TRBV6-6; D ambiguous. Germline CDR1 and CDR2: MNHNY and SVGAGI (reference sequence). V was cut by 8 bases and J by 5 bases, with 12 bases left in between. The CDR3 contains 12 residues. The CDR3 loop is CASAKSGTEAFF. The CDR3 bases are TGTGCCAGCGCTAAATCGGGTACTGAAGCTTTCTTT.

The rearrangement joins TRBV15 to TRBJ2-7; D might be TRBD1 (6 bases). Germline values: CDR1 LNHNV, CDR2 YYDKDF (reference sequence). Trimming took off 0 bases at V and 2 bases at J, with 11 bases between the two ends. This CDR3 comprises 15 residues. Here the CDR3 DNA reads TGTGCCACCAGCAGAGACAGGGGCCTTCCCTACGAGCAGTACTTC. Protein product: CATSRDRGLPYEQYF.

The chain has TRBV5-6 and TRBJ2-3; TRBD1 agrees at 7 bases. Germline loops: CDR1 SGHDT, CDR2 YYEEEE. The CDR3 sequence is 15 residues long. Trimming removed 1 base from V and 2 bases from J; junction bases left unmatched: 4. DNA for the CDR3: TGTGCCAGCAGCTTGAAGGGACAGTTCACAGATACGCAGTATTTT. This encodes CASSLKGQFTDTQYF.

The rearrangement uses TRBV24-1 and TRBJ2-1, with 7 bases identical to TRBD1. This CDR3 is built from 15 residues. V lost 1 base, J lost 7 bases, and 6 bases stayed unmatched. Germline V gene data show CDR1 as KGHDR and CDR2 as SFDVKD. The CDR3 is CATSDFRGPGNEQFF. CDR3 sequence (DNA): TGTGCCACCAGTGATTTTAGGGGGCCGGGTAATGAGCAGTTCTTC.

The CDR3 protein is CASSLHGQETQYF. The DNA of the CDR3 is TGTGCCAGCAGTTTACACGGACAAGAGACCCAGTACTTC. This chain links TRBV7-2 with TRBJ2-5; no firm D call. With 6 bases removed from V and 2 bases from J, the gap between germline ends came to 10 bases. CDR1 SGHTA and CDR2 FQGNSA come from the germline V gene. This CDR3 spans 13 amino acids.

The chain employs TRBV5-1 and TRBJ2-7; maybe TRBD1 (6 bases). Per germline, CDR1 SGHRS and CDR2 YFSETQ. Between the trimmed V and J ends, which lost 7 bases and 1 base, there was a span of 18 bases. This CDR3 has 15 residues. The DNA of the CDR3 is TGCGCCAGCTGCTCCTCGAGGGGGACGTCCTACGAGCAGTACTTC. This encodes CASCSSRGTSYEQYF.

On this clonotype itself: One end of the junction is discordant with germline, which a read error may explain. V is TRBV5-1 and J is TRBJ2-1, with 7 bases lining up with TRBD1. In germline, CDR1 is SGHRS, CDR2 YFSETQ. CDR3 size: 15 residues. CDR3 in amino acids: CASSVARQGYNEQFF. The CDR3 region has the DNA TGTGCCAGCAGCGTGGCTAGACAGGGTTACAATGAGCAGTTCTTC.

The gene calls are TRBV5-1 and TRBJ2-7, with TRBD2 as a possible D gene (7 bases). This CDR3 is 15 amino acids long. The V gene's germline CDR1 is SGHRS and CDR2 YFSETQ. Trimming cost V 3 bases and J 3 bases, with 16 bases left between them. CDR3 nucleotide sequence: TGCGCCAGCAGCTCGATGCGGGGGCCAAGCTACGAGCAGTACTTC. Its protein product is CASSSMRGPSYEQYF.

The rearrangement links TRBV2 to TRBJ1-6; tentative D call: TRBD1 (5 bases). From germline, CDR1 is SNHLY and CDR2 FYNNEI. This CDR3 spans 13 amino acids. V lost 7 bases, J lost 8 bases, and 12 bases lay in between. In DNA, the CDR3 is TGTGCCAGCAAGGGCAGGGTATATTCACCCCTCCACTTT. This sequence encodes CASKGRVYSPLHF.

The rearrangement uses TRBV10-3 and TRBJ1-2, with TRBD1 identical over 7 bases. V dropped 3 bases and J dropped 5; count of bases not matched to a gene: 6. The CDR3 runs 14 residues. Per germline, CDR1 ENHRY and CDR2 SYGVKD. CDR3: CAISETGEGYGYTF. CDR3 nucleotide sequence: TGTGCCATCAGTGAAACAGGGGAGGGGTATGGCTACACCTTC.

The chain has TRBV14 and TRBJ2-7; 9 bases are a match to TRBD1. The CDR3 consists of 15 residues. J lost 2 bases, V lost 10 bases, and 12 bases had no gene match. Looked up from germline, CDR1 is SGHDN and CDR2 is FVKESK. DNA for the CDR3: TGTGCCATGGCGAGGACGGGACAGGGAACCTACGAGCAGTACTTC. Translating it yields CAMARTGQGTYEQYF. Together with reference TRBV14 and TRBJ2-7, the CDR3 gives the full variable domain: EAGVTQFPSHSVIEKGQTVTLRCDPISGHDNLYWYRRVMGKEIKFLLHFVKESKQDESGMPNNRFLAERTGGTYSTLKVQPAELEDSGVYFCAMARTGQGTYEQYFGPGTRLTVT.

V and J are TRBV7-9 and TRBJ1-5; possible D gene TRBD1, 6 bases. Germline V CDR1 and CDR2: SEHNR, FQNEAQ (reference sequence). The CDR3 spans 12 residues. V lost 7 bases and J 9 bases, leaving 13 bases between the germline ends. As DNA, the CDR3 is TGTGCCAGCAACCGCCAGGGGATGCCCCAGCATTTT. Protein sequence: CASNRQGMPQHF.

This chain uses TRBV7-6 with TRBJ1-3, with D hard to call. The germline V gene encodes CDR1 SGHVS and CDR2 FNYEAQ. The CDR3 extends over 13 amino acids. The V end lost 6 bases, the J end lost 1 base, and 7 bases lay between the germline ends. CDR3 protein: CASSSSSGNTIYF. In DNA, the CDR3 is TGTGCCAGCAGTTCCTCGTCTGGAAACACCATATATTTT.

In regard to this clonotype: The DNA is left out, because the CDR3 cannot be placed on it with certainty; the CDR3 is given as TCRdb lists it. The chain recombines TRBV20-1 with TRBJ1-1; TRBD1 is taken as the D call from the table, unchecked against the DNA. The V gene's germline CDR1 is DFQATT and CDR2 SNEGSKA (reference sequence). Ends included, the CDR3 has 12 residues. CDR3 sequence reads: CSALRVGTGSFF.

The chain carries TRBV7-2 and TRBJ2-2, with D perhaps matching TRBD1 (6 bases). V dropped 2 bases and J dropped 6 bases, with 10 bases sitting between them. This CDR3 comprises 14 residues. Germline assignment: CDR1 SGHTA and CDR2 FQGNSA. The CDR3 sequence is CASSLLQGAGELFF. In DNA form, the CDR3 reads TGTGCCAGCAGCTTATTACAGGGCGCCGGGGAGCTGTTTTTT. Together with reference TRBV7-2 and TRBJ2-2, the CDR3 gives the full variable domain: GAGVSQSPSNKVTEKGKDVELRCDPISGHTALYWYRQSLGQGLEFLIYFQGNSAPDKSGLPSDRFSAERTGGSVSTLTIQRTQQEDSAVYLCASSLLQGAGELFFGEGSRLTVL.

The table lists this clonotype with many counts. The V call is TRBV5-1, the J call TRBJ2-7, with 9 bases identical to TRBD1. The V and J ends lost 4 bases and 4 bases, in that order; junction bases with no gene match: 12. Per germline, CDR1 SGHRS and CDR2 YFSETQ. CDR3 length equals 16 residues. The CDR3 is CASSIWDRDSPYEQYF. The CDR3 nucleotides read TGCGCCAGCAGCATATGGGACAGGGACTCCCCTTACGAGCAGTACTTC.

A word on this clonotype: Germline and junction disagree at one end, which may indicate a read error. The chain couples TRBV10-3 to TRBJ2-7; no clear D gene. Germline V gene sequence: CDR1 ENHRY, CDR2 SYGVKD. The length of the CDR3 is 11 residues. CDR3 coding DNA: TGTGCCAGCAGTCCCAGTTCCGAGCAGTACTTC. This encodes CASSPSSEQYF.

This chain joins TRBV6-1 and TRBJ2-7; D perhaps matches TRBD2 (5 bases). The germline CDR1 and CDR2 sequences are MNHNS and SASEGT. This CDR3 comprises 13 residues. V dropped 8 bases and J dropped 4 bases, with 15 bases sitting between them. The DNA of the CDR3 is TGTGCCAGCGGACTGGCTTTGGGATACGAGCAGTACTTC. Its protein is CASGLALGYEQYF.